One and the same sample provided the 5 T cell receptor beta chains below, sequenced in a study of blood T cell repertoires in COVID-19. Profiled with immunoSEQ multiplex PCR; TCRdb holds only in-frame clones, not every one. The repertoire consists of around 130,000 clones, with approximately 77% occurring once and the leading ten covering more than 15%. What was sequenced was peripheral blood. The receptor source for this set is a man older than 75 with acute or convalescent COVID-19.

CDR3 loop: CASSYPGTGGPHGYTF. The CDR3 bases are TGTGCCAGCAGTTACCCAGGGACAGGGGGGCCTCATGGCTACACCTTC. The chain recombines TRBV6-5 with TRBJ1-2; TRBD1 matches 11 bases. The V gene's germline CDR1 is MNHEY and CDR2 SVGAGI. The CDR3 consists of 16 residues. V trimming: 2 bases; J trimming: 6 bases; junction bases outside the gene matches: 8.

This chain links TRBV7-9 with TRBJ2-2; 9 positions match TRBD2. Germline assignment: CDR1 SEHNR and CDR2 FQNEAQ (reference sequence). The CDR3 is 17 residues long. Trimming at V came to 5 bases and at J to 2 bases, leaving 9 bases not matched to a gene. CDR3 nucleotide sequence: TGTGCCAGCAGCCCGAGGTTGCGGGGGGGCAACACCGGGGAGCTGTTTTTT. This codes for CASSPRLRGGNTGELFF.

The chain recombines TRBV5-1 with TRBJ2-2, with D possibly being TRBD2 (6 bases). This CDR3 has 17 amino acids. The germline V gene has CDR1 SGHRS and CDR2 YFSETQ. V lost 5 bases, J lost 6 bases, and 23 bases lay in between. CDR3 in DNA: TGCGCCAGCAGACCATCTACTAGCTTTGGGGTCGCCGGGGAGCTGTTTTTT. This encodes CASRPSTSFGVAGELFF.

This clone has a handful of counts. The chain carries TRBV4-2 and TRBJ2-2, with 7 bases aligning to TRBD1. The CDR3 is 15 residues long. Germline V CDR1 and CDR2: LGHNA, YNFKEQ. The V segment lost 4 bases and the J segment 6 bases; nucleotides outside the gene matches: 8. This CDR3 is CASSLPDRAAGELFF. In nucleotides, the CDR3 is TGTGCCAGCAGCCTACCAGACAGGGCTGCCGGGGAGCTGTTTTTT.

This chain uses TRBV18 with TRBJ2-1; TRBD2 agrees at 14 bases. Trimming cost V 2 bases and J 3 bases; bases outside gene matches: 9. The CDR3 runs to 19 residues. Germline V CDR1 and CDR2: KGHSH, LQKENI. Written as DNA, the CDR3 is TGTGCCAGCTCACCAATGGTGACTAGCGGGGGGGCTAACTACAATGAGCAGTTCTTC. It specifies CASSPMVTSGGANYNEQFF.